This entry lists 20 T cell receptor beta chains sequenced from one sample in a study of T-cell reconstitution after alpha-beta-depleted transplantation in children. Unique molecular identifiers were incorporated into the prepared TCRbeta library. A single record per CDR3 protein comes from TCRdb applying MiXCR to the PCR reads. The data show about 610,000 distinct CDR3 sequences, more than 9% seen once. Sequenced here: PBMCs from the stem cell graft donor, sampled from the stem cell graft. Receptor source: a human donor who donated a stem cell graft to a child with acute myeloid leukemia.

In this sample, this clonotype turned up many times. The chain links TRBV12-3 or TRBV12-4 to TRBJ2-5, with 10 bases aligning to TRBD2. V lost 6 bases, J lost 5 bases, and 6 bases stayed unmatched. CDR3 length: 14 amino acids. CDR3 bases: TGTGCCAGCAGGACAGCGGGAGGGGAGGAGACCCAGTACTTC. Its protein product is CASRTAGGEETQYF.

This clonotype was observed many times. The chain couples TRBV29-1 to TRBJ2-1, with D unclear. This CDR3 is 14 amino acids long. Per germline, CDR1 SQVTM and CDR2 ANQGSEA. Trimming shortened V by 7 bases and J by 0 bases, and 13 bases separated the two germline ends. The CDR3 region is CSGSGPSSYNEQFF. CDR3 DNA sequence: TGCAGCGGTAGTGGCCCGAGCTCCTACAATGAGCAGTTCTTC.

This clonotype was found many times. The chain couples TRBV5-5 to TRBJ2-1; D might be TRBD1 or TRBD2, each matching 5 bases. Germline CDR1 SGHKS, CDR2 YYEKEE (reference sequence). The CDR3 covers 16 residues. V lost 4 bases, J lost 8 bases, and 22 bases lay in between. The CDR3 sequence is CASSRTRDPNFDEQFF. DNA for the CDR3: TGTGCCAGCAGCCGCACCCGGGACCCAAATTTCGATGAGCAGTTCTTC.

This clonotype was found a few times. The gene calls are TRBV28 and TRBJ1-5; D not certain. This CDR3 has 16 residues. The germline gives CDR1 MDHEN, CDR2 SYDVKM. Trimming pared 1 base from V and 0 bases from J, leaving 10 bases between. CDR3 DNA: TGTGCCAGCAGTTTATCCCAGGCATATAGCAATCAGCCCCAGCATTTT. It codes for CASSLSQAYSNQPQHF.

J is TRBJ2-5 and V is TRBV13; 7 bases align to TRBD2. V lost 5 bases, J lost 9 bases, and 6 bases stayed unmatched. Germline CDR1 is PRHDT and CDR2 is FYEKMQ (reference sequence). This CDR3 is 12 amino acids long. CDR3 coding DNA: TGTGCCAGCAGCCAGAACCGGGGGGCCCAGTACTTC. Amino acids: CASSQNRGAQYF.

This chain links TRBV18 with TRBJ2-7, with D unclear. The CDR3 contains 17 residues. The germline gives CDR1 KGHSH, CDR2 LQKENI. V lost 6 bases to trimming and J lost 2 bases, with 23 bases between them. In nucleotides, the CDR3 is TGTGCCAGCTCCTCCATACCGCCACTATCACTAACCTACGAGCAGTACTTC. Translating it yields CASSSIPPLSLTYEQYF.

The chain employs TRBV7-3 and TRBJ2-3, with 7 bases matching TRBD2. CDR3 length: 17 amino acids. CDR1 is SGHTA, CDR2 FQGTGA, per germline. Trimming took 4 bases from V and 2 from J; bases not matched to a gene: 12. The CDR3 loop is CASSSTGTGGITDTQYF. CDR3 bases: TGTGCCAGCAGCTCCACTGGTACCGGGGGGATCACAGATACGCAGTATTTT.

The chain links TRBV7-9 to TRBJ2-2; D could derive from TRBD1 or TRBD2 (6 bases each). V was shortened by 1 base and J by 2 bases, with 14 bases between the two germline ends. This CDR3 has 17 amino acids. Germline-derived CDR1 and CDR2 are SEHNR and FQNEAQ (reference sequence). CDR3 nucleotide sequence: TGTGCCAGCAGCTTAGGAACGGGGGCGCTTAACACCGGGGAGCTGTTTTTT. Residues: CASSLGTGALNTGELFF.

The rearrangement links TRBV29-1 to TRBJ1-1; D is ambiguous. In germline, CDR1 is SQVTM, CDR2 ANQGSEA. This CDR3 comprises 11 residues. V was cut by 6 bases and J by 0 bases, with 5 bases left in between. CDR3 protein: CSVSMNTEAFF. The CDR3 coding sequence is TGCAGCGTCTCTATGAACACTGAAGCTTTCTTT.

This clonotype was observed many times. The rearrangement links TRBV21-1 to TRBJ2-3; no check of the table's D call, TRBD2, against the DNA was made. TRBV21-1 is assigned pseudogene status. The CDR3 runs to 14 residues. The CDR3: CASSISGPTDTQYF. The CDR3 DNA is TGTGCCAGCAGCATTAGCGGGCCCACAGATACGCAGTATTTT.

Many counts were recorded for this clonotype. The rearrangement uses TRBV7-8 and TRBJ2-5, with a possible D match to TRBD1 (6 bases). This CDR3 contains 14 residues. Germline loops: CDR1 SGHVS, CDR2 FQNEAQ. Trimming removed 4 bases at V and 1 base at J, with 10 bases between. The CDR3 DNA follows: TGTGCCAGCAGCTGGACAGAGACCCAAGAGACCCAGTACTTC. Protein sequence: CASSWTETQETQYF.

Regarding this clonotype: A much more abundant neighbour one base away suggests this may be a read error. The final CDR3 position lacks the conserved phenylalanine or tryptophan, pointing to a likely read error. V gene TRBV2 combines with J gene TRBJ1-6, with no clear D. The CDR3 covers 16 residues. Germline V gene data show CDR1 as SNHLY and CDR2 as FYNNEI. Trimming took 0 bases from V and 9 from J, leaving 15 bases between them. The chain's CDR3 is CASSEAPRGRGSPLHC. Written as DNA, the CDR3 is TGTGCCAGCAGTGAAGCGCCAAGAGGCCGGGGTTCACCCCTCCACTGT.

The V gene is TRBV7-9, the J gene TRBJ2-7; 7 bases match TRBD1. V shed 5 bases, J shed 4 bases, and the junction held 5 bases outside the gene matches. The germline V gene encodes CDR1 SEHNR and CDR2 FQNEAQ (reference sequence). CDR3 length: 13 residues. CDR3 sequence: CASSDRVGYEQYF. DNA of the CDR3: TGTGCCAGCAGCGACAGGGTAGGGTACGAGCAGTACTTC.

This clonotype has ten or more counts. The V and J genes are TRBV12-3 or TRBV12-4 and TRBJ1-3; tentative D call: TRBD1 (5 bases). The V and J ends lost 6 bases and 4 bases respectively, with 16 bases between them. CDR3 length: 15 amino acids. The CDR3 is CASSQGTEPGNTIYF. For the CDR3, the DNA is TGTGCCAGCAGCCAAGGGACGGAACCGGGAAACACCATATATTTT.

The chain combines TRBV11-2 with TRBJ2-3, with D possibly TRBD2 on 5 matching bases. This CDR3 is 12 amino acids long. Germline CDR1 reads SGHAT; CDR2 reads FQNNGV. Trimming stripped 4 bases from V and 8 bases from J, with 10 bases between. Here the CDR3 DNA reads TGTGCCAGCAGCTGGGCCGAGGGTACGCAGTATTTT. Translated, it gives CASSWAEGTQYF.

V usage is TRBV12-3 or TRBV12-4 and J usage is TRBJ2-3, with 12 positions matching TRBD2. The CDR3 is 17 residues long. Trimming cost V 2 bases and J 4 bases; bases outside gene matches: 7. CDR3 DNA: TGTGCCAGCAGTTTAAGACTAGCGGGAGTTTCACCAGATACGCAGTATTTT. Encoded protein: CASSLRLAGVSPDTQYF.

This clonotype was picked up a small number of times. The rearrangement joins TRBV7-8 to TRBJ2-3, with no clear D. Trimming left V 1 base short and J 2 bases short, with 13 bases between. The length of the CDR3 is 16 residues. Looked up from germline, CDR1 is SGHVS and CDR2 is FQNEAQ. CDR3 sequence: CASSLGQLTTTDTQYF. In nucleotides, the CDR3 is TGTGCCAGCAGCTTAGGTCAGCTGACGACCACAGATACGCAGTATTTT.

This clonotype has at least ten counts. The junction differs from germline at one of its ends, possibly a read error. The chain uses TRBV5-1 and TRBJ2-7; 8 bases fit TRBD2. The CDR3 is 15 amino acids. Germline loops: CDR1 SGHRS, CDR2 YFSETQ. The DNA for the CDR3 is TGCGCCAGCAGCTCGGGAGGGGGGGGCAGTACTTTCCTGCACTTC. Amino acid sequence: CASSSGGGGSTFLHF.

The table lists this clonotype with many counts. The V gene is TRBV12-3 or TRBV12-4, the J gene TRBJ2-1; TRBD1 matches at 8 bases. The J segment lost 9 bases and the V segment lost 6 bases, leaving 7 bases of the junction unmatched. The length of the CDR3 is 13 residues. CDR3 region: CASRPDRVGEQFF. Written as DNA, the CDR3 is TGTGCCAGCAGGCCGGACAGGGTTGGTGAGCAGTTCTTC.

CDR3 DNA: TGTGCCAGCAGTTACCCCCGGGGACCCAAAGCTTTCTTT. Protein sequence: CASSYPRGPKAFF. J is TRBJ1-1 and V is TRBV6-5; a weak D match, TRBD1 (5 bases). From germline, CDR1 is MNHEY and CDR2 SVGAGI. V was cut by 2 bases and J by 9 bases, with 13 bases left in between. CDR3 length: 13 amino acids.